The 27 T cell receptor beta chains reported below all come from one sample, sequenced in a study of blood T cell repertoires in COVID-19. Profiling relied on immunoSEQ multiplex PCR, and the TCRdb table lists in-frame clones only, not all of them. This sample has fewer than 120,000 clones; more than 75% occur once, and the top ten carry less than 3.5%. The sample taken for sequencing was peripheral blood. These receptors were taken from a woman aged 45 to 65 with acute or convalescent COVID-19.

This chain's CDR3 is CASSEASTRQGRTGELFF. CDR3 DNA: TGTGCCAGCAGTGAAGCCTCCACCAGACAGGGGAGGACCGGGGAGCTGTTTTTT. This rearrangement joins TRBV2 to TRBJ2-2; 8 bases fit TRBD1. The CDR3 covers 18 residues. V lost 0 bases to trimming and J lost 5 bases; unmatched junction nucleotides: 11. Germline V gene data show CDR1 as SNHLY and CDR2 as FYNNEI. Filled out from reference TRBV2 and TRBJ2-2, the complete variable domain reads EPEVTQTPSHQVTQMGQEVILRCVPISNHLYFYWYRQILGQKVEFLVSFYNNEISEKSEIFDDQFSVERPDGSNFTLKIRSTKLEDSAMYFCASSEASTRQGRTGELFFGEGSRLTVL.

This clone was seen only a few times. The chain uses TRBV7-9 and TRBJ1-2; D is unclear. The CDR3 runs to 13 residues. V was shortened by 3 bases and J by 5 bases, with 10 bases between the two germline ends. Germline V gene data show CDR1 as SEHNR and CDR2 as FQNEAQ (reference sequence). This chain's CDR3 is CASSLSPGYGYTF. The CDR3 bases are TGTGCCAGCAGCTTGTCCCCGGGGTATGGCTACACCTTC.

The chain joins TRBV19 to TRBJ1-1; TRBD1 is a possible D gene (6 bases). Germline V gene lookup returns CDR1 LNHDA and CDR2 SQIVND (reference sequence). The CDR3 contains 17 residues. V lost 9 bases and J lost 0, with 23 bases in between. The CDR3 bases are TGTGCCAGCCGGGTGGGGGTTCAGGGGACAATGAACACTGAAGCTTTCTTT. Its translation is CASRVGVQGTMNTEAFF.

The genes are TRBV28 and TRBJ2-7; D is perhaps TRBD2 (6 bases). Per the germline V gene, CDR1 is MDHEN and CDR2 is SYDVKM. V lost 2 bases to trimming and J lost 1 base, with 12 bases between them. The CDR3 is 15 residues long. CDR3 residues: CASSLTAGNSYEQYF. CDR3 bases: TGTGCCAGCAGTTTAACGGCGGGGAATTCCTACGAGCAGTACTTC.

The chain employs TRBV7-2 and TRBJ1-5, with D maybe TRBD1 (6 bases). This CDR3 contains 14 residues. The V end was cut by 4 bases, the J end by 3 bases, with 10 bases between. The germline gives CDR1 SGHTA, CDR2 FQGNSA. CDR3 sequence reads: CASSSQGPNQPQHF. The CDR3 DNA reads TGTGCCAGCAGCTCTCAGGGGCCCAATCAGCCCCAGCATTTT.

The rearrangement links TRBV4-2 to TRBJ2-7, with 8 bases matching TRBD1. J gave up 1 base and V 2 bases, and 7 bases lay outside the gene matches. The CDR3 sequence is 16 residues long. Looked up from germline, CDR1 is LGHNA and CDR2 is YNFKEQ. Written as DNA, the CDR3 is TGTGCCAGCAGCCAACCTGACAGGGGCTTATCCTACGAGCAGTACTTC. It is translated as CASSQPDRGLSYEQYF.

The CDR3 loop is CASQTGASYEQYF. The CDR3 nucleotides are TGCGCCAGTCAGACGGGAGCCTCCTACGAGCAGTACTTC. J is TRBJ2-7 and V is TRBV5-1, with D possibly TRBD2 on 6 matching bases. CDR1 and CDR2 (germline): SGHRS, YFSETQ. This CDR3 region has 13 residues. Deletions cut 8 bases from V and 0 bases from J, with 12 bases between.

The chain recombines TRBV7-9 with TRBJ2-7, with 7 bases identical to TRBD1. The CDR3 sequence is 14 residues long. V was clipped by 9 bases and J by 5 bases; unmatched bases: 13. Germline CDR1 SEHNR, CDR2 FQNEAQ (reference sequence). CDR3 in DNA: TGTGCCAGGGGACAGTTACCTCCTTCCAACGAGCAGTACTTC. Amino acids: CARGQLPPSNEQYF.

The CDR3 protein is CATSDLWAGRTGELFF. In nucleotides, the CDR3 is TGTGCCACCAGTGATTTGTGGGCAGGGCGAACCGGGGAGCTGTTTTTT. The J gene is TRBJ2-2, the V gene TRBV24-1; possible D gene TRBD1, 5 bases. The CDR3 has 16 amino acids. Trimming took off 0 bases at V and 5 bases at J, with 12 bases between the two ends. CDR1 and CDR2 from the germline V gene are KGHDR and SFDVKD.

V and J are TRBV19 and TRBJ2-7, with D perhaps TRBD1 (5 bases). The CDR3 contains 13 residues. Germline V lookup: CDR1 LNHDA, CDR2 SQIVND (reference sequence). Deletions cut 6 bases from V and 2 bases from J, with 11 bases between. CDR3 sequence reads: CASSRQLTYEQYF. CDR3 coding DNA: TGTGCCAGTAGCCGACAGCTTACCTACGAGCAGTACTTC.

CDR3 DNA sequence: TGTGCCAGCAGCTTTTTAGGTCTAGCGGGTTCTGGGACGCAGTATTTT. Encoded protein: CASSFLGLAGSGTQYF. V gene TRBV11-2 combines with J gene TRBJ2-3, with TRBD2 matching 8 bases. Trimming removed 3 bases from V and 9 bases from J; junction bases left unmatched: 14. The CDR3 consists of 16 residues. Per germline, CDR1 SGHAT and CDR2 FQNNGV.

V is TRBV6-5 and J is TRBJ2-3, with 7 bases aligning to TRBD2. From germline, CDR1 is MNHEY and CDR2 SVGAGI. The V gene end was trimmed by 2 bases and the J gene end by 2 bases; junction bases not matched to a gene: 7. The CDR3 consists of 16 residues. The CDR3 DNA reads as TGTGCCAGCAGTTACCGGCCGAGCGGGATCACAGATACGCAGTATTTT. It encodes CASSYRPSGITDTQYF.

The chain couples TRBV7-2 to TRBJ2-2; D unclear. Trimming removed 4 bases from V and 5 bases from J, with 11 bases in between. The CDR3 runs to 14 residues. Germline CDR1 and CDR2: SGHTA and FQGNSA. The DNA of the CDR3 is TGTGCCAGCAGCTCCCAGAGGAAGACCGGGGAGCTGTTTTTT. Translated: CASSSQRKTGELFF.

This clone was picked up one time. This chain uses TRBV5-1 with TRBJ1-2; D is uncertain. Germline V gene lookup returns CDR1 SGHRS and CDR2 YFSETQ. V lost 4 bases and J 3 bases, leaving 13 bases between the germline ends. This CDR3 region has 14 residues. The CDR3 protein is CASSPRGVHYGYTF. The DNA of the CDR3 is TGCGCCAGCAGCCCACGCGGGGTCCACTATGGCTACACCTTC. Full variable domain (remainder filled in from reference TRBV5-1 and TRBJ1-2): KAGVTQTPRYLIKTRGQQVTLSCSPISGHRSVSWYQQTPGQGLQFLFEYFSETQRNKGNFPGRFSGRQFSNSRSEMNVSTLELGDSALYLCASSPRGVHYGYTFGSGTRLTVV.

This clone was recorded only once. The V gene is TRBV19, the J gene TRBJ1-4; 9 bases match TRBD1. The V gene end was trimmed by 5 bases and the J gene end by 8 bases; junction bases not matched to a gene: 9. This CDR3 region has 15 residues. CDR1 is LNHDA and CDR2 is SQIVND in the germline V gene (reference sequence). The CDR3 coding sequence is TGTGCCAGTAGTGAAAACAGGGGGCGCGAGGAAAAACTGTTTTTT. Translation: CASSENRGREEKLFF.

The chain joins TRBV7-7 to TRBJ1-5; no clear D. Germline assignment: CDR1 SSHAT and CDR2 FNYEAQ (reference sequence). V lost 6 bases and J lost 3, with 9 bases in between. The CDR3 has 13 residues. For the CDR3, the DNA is TGTGCCAGCAGTCAGTCCCACAATCAGCCCCAGCATTTT. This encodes CASSQSHNQPQHF.

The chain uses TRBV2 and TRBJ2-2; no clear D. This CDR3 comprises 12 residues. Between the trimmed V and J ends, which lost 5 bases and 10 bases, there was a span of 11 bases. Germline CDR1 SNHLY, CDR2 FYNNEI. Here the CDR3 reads CASSLTTEELFF. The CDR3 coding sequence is TGTGCCAGCAGTCTAACTACGGAGGAGCTGTTTTTT.

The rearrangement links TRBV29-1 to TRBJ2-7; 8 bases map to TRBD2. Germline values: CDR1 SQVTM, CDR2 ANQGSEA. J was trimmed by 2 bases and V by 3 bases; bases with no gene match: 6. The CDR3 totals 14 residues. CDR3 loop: CSVDLGLGTYEQYF. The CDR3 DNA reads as TGCAGCGTTGATCTGGGACTAGGCACCTACGAGCAGTACTTC.

CDR3 sequence reads: CASSLSGRNTEAFF. DNA for the CDR3: TGTGCCAGCAGTTTATCGGGGAGGAACACTGAAGCTTTCTTT. This chain uses TRBV27 with TRBJ1-1; unclear D gene. V shed 0 bases and J shed 1 base, with 6 bases lying between them. Germline values: CDR1 MNHEY, CDR2 SMNVEV (reference sequence). This CDR3 has 14 amino acids.

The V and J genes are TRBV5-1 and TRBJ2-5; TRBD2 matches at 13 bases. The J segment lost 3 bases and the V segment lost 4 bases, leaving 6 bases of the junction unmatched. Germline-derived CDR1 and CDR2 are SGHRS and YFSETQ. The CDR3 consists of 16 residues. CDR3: CASSLYGLAGEETQYF. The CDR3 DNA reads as TGCGCCAGCAGCCTCTACGGACTAGCGGGGGAAGAGACCCAGTACTTC.

This CDR3 is CASRLEGDRAGRSNQPQHF. In nucleotides, the CDR3 is TGTGCAAGTCGCTTAGAAGGTGACAGGGCTGGTCGAAGCAATCAGCCCCAGCATTTT. The chain has TRBV12-2 and TRBJ1-5; TRBD1 is the table's D call, not checked against the DNA. TRBV12-2 is termed a pseudogene. The CDR3 spans 19 residues.

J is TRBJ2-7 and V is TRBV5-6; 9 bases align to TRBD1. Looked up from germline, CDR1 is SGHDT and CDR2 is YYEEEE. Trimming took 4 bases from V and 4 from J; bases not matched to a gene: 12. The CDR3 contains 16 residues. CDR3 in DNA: TGTGCCAGCAGCAGGAGGGCTGGGACAGGGAGGTACGAGCAGTACTTC. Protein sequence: CASSRRAGTGRYEQYF.

The CDR3 loop is CASSPSPLGRGVQETQYF. The CDR3 nucleotides are TGTGCCAGCAGCCCCTCTCCCCTCGGTCGGGGGGTCCAAGAGACCCAGTACTTC. This chain uses TRBV7-9 with TRBJ2-5, with 7 bases aligning to TRBD2. The V gene's germline CDR1 is SEHNR and CDR2 FQNEAQ (reference sequence). Unmatched junction bases numbered 16, after V lost 5 bases and J lost 1 base. This CDR3 is 18 amino acids long.

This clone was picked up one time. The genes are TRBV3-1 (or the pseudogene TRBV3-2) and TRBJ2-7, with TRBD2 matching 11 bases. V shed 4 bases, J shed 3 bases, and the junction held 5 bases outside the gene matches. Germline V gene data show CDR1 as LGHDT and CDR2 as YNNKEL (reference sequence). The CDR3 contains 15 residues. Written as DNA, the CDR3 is TGTGCCAGCAGCCCAGGACTAGCGGGTATCTACGAGCAGTACTTC. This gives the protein CASSPGLAGIYEQYF.

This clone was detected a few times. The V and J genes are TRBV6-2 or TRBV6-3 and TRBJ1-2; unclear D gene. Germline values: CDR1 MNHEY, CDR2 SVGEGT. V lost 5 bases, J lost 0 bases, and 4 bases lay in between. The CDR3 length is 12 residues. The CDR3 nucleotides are TGTGCCAGCAGTACAGCTAACTATGGCTACACCTTC. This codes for CASSTANYGYTF.

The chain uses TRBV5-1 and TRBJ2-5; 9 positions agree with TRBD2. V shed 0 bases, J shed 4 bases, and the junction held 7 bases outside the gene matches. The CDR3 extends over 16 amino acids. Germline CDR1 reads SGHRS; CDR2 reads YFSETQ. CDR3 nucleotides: TGCGCCAGCAGCTTGGCCCCAGCGGGAGGAGGAGAGACCCAGTACTTC. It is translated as CASSLAPAGGGETQYF.

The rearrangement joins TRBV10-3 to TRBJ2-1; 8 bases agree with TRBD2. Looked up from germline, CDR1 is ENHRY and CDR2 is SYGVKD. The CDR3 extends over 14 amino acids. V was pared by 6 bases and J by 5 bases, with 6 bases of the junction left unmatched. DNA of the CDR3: TGTGCCATCAGGCCAGCGGGAGTTAACAATGAGCAGTTCTTC. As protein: CAIRPAGVNNEQFF.